The clone carrying this T cell receptor (beta chain) was found a few times. As yet, its antigen is unknown. These data originate in a study of human T cells and chemical hapten exposure. The wider study: Patients additionally received therapeutic doses of diphenylcyclopropenone on the scalp once a week, and this continued throughout the approximately 24-week study.

The germline V gene has CDR1 SGHTA and CDR2 FQGNSA. This CDR3 contains 14 residues. V lost 3 bases to trimming and J lost 1 base, with 9 bases between them. The study's findings and limits: Having alopecia, the donors may differ immunologically from healthy people.

Regarding time point: patch test 1, 2 weeks after DPC sensitization. The treatment denotes: therapeutic diphenylcyclopropenone sensitization with weekly scalp DPC. Alopecia patients deemed DPC-suitable, aged 18 to 70, excluding pregnancy. The library attached unique molecular identifiers to individual cDNA molecules. TCRdb reprocessed the RACE reads with MiXCR, giving one entry per CDR3 protein. The sample records tens of thousands of distinct CDR3 sequences, roughly a tenth being singletons. The rearrangement joins TRBV7-2 to TRBJ2-5, with D tentatively TRBD2 (5 bases). The material was whole blood, obtained in connection with sensitization to the hapten diphenylcyclopropenone (DPC). This clonotype was obtained from a man aged 35 to 55 with alopecia areata. Some clones in this sample may be carry-over from other donors' samples. The CDR3 DNA reads as TGTGCCAGCAGCTTGTCCGGGGTCCAAGAGACCCAGTACTTC. This codes for CASSLSGVQETQYF. The full variable domain, with the rest looked up from reference TRBV7-2 and TRBJ2-5, is GAGVSQSPSNKVTEKGKDVELRCDPISGHTALYWYRQSLGQGLEFLIYFQGNSAPDKSGLPSDRFSAERTGGSVSTLTIQRTQQEDSAVYLCASSLSGVQETQYFGPGTRLLVL.